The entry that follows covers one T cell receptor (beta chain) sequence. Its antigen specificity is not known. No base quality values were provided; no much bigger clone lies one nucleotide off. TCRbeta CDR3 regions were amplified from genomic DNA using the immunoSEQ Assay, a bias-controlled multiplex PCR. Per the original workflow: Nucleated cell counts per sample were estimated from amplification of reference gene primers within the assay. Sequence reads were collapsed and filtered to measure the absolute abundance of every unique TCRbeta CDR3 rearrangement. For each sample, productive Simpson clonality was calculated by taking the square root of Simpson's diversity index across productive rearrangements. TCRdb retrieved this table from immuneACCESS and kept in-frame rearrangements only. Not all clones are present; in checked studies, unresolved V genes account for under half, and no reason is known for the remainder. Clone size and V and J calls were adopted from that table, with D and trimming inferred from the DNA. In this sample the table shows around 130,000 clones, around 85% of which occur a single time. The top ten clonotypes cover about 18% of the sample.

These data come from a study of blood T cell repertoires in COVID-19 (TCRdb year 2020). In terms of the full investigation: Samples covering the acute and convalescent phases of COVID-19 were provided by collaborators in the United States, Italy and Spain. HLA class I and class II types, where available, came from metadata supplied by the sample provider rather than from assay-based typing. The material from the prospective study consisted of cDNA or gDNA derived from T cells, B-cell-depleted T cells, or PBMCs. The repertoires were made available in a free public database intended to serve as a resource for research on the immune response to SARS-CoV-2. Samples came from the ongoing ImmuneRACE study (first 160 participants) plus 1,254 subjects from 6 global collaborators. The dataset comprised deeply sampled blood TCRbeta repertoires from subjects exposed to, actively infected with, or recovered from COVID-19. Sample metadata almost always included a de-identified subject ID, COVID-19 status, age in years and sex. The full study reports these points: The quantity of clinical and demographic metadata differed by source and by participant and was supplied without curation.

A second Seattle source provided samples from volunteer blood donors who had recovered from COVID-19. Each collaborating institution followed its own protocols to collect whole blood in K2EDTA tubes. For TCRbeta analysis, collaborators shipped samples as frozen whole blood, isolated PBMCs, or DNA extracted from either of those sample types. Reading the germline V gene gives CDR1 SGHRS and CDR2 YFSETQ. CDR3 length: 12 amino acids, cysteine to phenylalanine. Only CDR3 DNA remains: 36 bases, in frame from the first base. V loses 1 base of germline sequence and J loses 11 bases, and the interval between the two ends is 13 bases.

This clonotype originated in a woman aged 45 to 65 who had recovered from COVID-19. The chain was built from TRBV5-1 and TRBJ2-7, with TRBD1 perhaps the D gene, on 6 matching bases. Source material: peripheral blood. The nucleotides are TGCGCCAGCAGCTTGCCGGCCGACAGGAAGTACTTC. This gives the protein CASSLPADRKYF.